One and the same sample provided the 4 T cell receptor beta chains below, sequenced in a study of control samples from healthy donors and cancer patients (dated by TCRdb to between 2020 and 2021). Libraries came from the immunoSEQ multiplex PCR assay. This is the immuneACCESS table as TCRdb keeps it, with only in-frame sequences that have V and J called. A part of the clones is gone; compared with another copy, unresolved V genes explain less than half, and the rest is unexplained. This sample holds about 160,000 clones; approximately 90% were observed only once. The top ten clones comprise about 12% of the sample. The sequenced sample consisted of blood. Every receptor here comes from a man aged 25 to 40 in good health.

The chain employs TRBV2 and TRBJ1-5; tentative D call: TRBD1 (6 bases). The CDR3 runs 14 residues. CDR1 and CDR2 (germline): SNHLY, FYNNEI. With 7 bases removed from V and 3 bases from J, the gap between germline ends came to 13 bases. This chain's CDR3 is CASTAGASNQPQHF. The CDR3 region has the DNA TGTGCCAGCACTGCGGGGGCCTCCAATCAGCCCCAGCATTTT.

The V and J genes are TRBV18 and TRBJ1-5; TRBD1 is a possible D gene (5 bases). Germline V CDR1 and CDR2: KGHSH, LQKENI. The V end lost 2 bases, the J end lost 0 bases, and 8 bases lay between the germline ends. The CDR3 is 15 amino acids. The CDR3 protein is CASSPDSVSNQPQHF. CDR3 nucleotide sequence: TGTGCCAGCTCACCAGACAGCGTTAGCAATCAGCCCCAGCATTTT.

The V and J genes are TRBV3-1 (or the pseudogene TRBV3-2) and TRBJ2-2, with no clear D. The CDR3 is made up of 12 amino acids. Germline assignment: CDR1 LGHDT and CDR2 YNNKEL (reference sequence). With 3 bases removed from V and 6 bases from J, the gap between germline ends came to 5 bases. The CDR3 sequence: CASSHVPGELFF. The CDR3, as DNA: TGTGCCAGCAGCCATGTACCCGGGGAGCTGTTTTTT.

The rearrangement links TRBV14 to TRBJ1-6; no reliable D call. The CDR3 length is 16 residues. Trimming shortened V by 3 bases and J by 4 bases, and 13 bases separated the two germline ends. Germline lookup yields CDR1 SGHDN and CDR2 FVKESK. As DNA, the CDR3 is TGTGCCAGCAGCCACGGATGGGGAGATTATAATTCACCCCTCCACTTT. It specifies CASSHGWGDYNSPLHF.